These 17 T cell receptor beta chains were sequenced from one sample in a study of cytomegalovirus exposure and HLA in healthy donors. This PCR relied on a set of 60 Vbeta primers and 13 Jbeta primers. The data were produced by immunoSEQ multiplex PCR, yet TCRdb's version contains in-frame clones alone and is incomplete. This table has around 250,000 clones, about 93% appearing once. The sample was PBMCs. These receptors all stem from a girl aged 2 to 9 in good health and CMV-seronegative.

This chain connects TRBV30 to TRBJ1-6, with D possibly TRBD1 on 5 matching bases. This CDR3 has 14 amino acids. The V end was cut by 3 bases, the J end by 9 bases, with 15 bases between. The V gene's germline CDR1 is GTSNPN and CDR2 SVGIG (reference sequence). CDR3 coding DNA: TGTGCCTGGAGAACAGGCCCCGTAATTTCACCCCTCCACTTT. It translates to CAWRTGPVISPLHF.

This clone was observed a single time. V usage is TRBV12-2 and J usage is TRBJ2-3; TRBD2 was called by the table and not checked on the DNA. TRBV12-2 is deemed a pseudogene. The length of the CDR3 is 16 residues. CDR3 DNA sequence: TGTGCAAGTCGCTTCTGTCTAGCGGGAGACACAGATACGCAGTATTTT. It encodes CASRFCLAGDTDTQYF.

The chain couples TRBV23-1 to TRBJ2-7; 7 positions agree with TRBD1. TRBV23-1 counts as an open reading frame of uncertain function. The CDR3 contains 16 residues. The V segment lost 6 bases and the J segment 0 bases; nucleotides outside the gene matches: 11. The CDR3 is CASRPGTDRTSYEQYF. CDR3 DNA sequence: TGCGCCAGCAGGCCGGGAACGGACAGGACCTCCTACGAGCAGTACTTC.

The V and J genes are TRBV21-1 and TRBJ1-2; TRBD1 is the table's D call and was not checked against the DNA. TRBV21-1 is a listed pseudogene. CDR3 length equals 18 residues. The CDR3 sequence: CASSVGTDTTGFFYGYTF. The CDR3 bases are TGTGCCAGCAGCGTAGGGACCGATACAACAGGGTTCTTCTATGGCTACACCTTC.

The chain links TRBV27 to TRBJ1-2, with D uncertain. The germline V gene encodes CDR1 MNHEY and CDR2 SMNVEV (reference sequence). The CDR3 is 14 amino acids. Trimming left V 5 bases short and J 2 bases short, with 12 bases between. Here the CDR3 DNA reads TGTGCCAGCAGTCGAGGGAGGCAGAACTATGGCTACACCTTC. Its translation: CASSRGRQNYGYTF.

The gene calls are TRBV7-2 and TRBJ2-7, with a possible D match to TRBD2 (6 bases). The germline V and J ends were trimmed by 1 base and 5 bases, with 18 bases remaining between them. The CDR3 spans 16 residues. Per the germline V gene, CDR1 is SGHTA and CDR2 is FQGNSA. The CDR3 coding sequence is TGTGCCAGCAGCTTAGACCTCCGCGGGGCCTACGACGAGCAGTACTTC. This gives the protein CASSLDLRGAYDEQYF.

This chain uses TRBV19 with TRBJ2-1; D may be TRBD1 (6 bases). Deletions cut 1 base from V and 10 bases from J, with 17 bases between. The CDR3 totals 15 residues. Germline CDR1 LNHDA, CDR2 SQIVND (reference sequence). CDR3 residues: CASSIVIVGGKEQFF. The DNA of the CDR3 is TGTGCCAGTAGTATAGTCATAGTAGGGGGTAAGGAGCAGTTCTTC.

A single count supports this clone. The chain couples TRBV5-4 to TRBJ2-7, with 13 bases aligning to TRBD2. Germline values: CDR1 SGHNT, CDR2 YYREEE (reference sequence). With 0 bases clipped from V and 0 bases from J, the junction kept 3 bases outside the gene matches. The CDR3 contains 17 residues. The CDR3 here is CASSLGGLAGSSYEQYF. CDR3 nucleotide sequence: TGTGCCAGCAGCTTGGGGGGACTAGCGGGATCCTCCTACGAGCAGTACTTC.

The chain links TRBV7-9 to TRBJ2-7; maybe TRBD2 (6 bases). V was trimmed by 5 bases and J by 7 bases, leaving 9 bases between them. The V gene's germline CDR1 is SEHNR and CDR2 FQNEAQ (reference sequence). This CDR3 is built from 11 residues. The DNA of the CDR3 is TGTGCCAGCAGCCCAGGACTAGAGCAGTACTTC. Translated: CASSPGLEQYF.

The chain combines TRBV2 with TRBJ1-5; D unclear. The CDR3 is 14 amino acids. The V gene's germline CDR1 is SNHLY and CDR2 FYNNEI. Deletions cut 4 bases from V and 2 bases from J, with 9 bases between. The DNA for the CDR3 is TGTGCCAGCAGTGCAAGAGGCGGCAATCAGCCCCAGCATTTT. Its translation is CASSARGGNQPQHF.

The gene calls are TRBV29-1 and TRBJ2-1; TRBD2 agrees at 11 bases. The germline V gene has CDR1 SQVTM and CDR2 ANQGSEA. V was pared by 6 bases and J by 8 bases, with 6 bases of the junction left unmatched. CDR3 length: 13 residues. CDR3 residues: CSVGTSGIDEQFF. In DNA, the CDR3 is TGCAGCGTCGGGACTAGCGGAATTGATGAGCAGTTCTTC.

The V call is TRBV28, the J call TRBJ1-2; 8 nucleotides align to TRBD1. The V and J ends lost 0 bases and 1 base, in that order; junction bases with no gene match: 4. CDR1 MDHEN and CDR2 SYDVKM come from the germline V gene. The CDR3 covers 16 residues. DNA for the CDR3: TGTGCCAGCAGTTTATGGGGACAGGCCTTTAACTATGGCTACACCTTC. Translated: CASSLWGQAFNYGYTF.

The rearrangement uses TRBV6-6 and TRBJ2-4, with D unresolved. V lost 6 bases and J 0 bases, leaving 9 bases between the germline ends. This CDR3 comprises 14 residues. CDR1 and CDR2 (germline): MNHNY, SVGAGI (reference sequence). The CDR3 nucleotides read TGTGCCAGCAGCCGCAGTTTAGCCAAAAACATTCAGTACTTC. Protein product: CASSRSLAKNIQYF.

The chain employs TRBV19 and TRBJ2-6; 8 nucleotides agree with TRBD1. V lost 6 bases and J lost 0; bases outside the gene matches: 10. Germline V gene sequence: CDR1 LNHDA, CDR2 SQIVND (reference sequence). The CDR3 spans 18 residues. CDR3 sequence (DNA): TGTGCCAGTAGGATCCTGACAGGGACAGGCTCTGGGGCCAACGTCCTGACTTTC. Residues: CASRILTGTGSGANVLTF.

The chain couples TRBV6-5 to TRBJ2-1, with 11 bases identical to TRBD1. CDR1 and CDR2 (germline): MNHEY, SVGAGI. Trimming took 1 base from V and 6 from J; bases not matched to a gene: 5. CDR3 size: 16 residues. The CDR3 loop is CASSYFGQGALNEQFF. As DNA, the CDR3 is TGTGCCAGCAGTTACTTCGGACAGGGGGCGCTCAATGAGCAGTTCTTC.

The CDR3 spells CASSMQGARGYTF. In DNA, the CDR3 is TGTGCCAGCAGCATGCAGGGGGCGCGCGGCTACACCTTC. V is TRBV7-8 and J is TRBJ1-2; 8 bases agree with TRBD1. The J segment lost 8 bases and the V segment lost 5 bases, leaving 7 bases of the junction unmatched. CDR1 and CDR2 (germline): SGHVS, FQNEAQ. The CDR3 sequence is 13 residues long.

Of note for this clone: The CDR3 does not close with the conserved phenylalanine or tryptophan, likely indicating a read error. No DNA is shown, since the ends of the CDR3 on it are uncertain; the CDR3 is the one TCRdb lists. V gene TRBV20-1 combines with J gene TRBJ1-2; the table's TRBD1 call for D was not verified on the DNA. In germline, CDR1 is DFQATT, CDR2 SNEGSKA (reference sequence). The CDR3 comprises 9 residues, both ends counted. The CDR3: CSAGGQGVH.